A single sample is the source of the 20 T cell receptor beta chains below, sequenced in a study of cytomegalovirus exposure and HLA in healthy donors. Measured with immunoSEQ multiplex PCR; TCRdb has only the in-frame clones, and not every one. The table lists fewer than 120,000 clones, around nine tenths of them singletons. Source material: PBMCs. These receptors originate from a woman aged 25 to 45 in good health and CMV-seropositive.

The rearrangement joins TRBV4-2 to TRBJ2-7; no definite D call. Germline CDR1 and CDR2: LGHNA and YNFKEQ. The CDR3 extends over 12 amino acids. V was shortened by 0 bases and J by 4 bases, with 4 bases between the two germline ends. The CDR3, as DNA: TGTGCCAGCAGCCAAGATTTATACGAGCAGTACTTC. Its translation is CASSQDLYEQYF.

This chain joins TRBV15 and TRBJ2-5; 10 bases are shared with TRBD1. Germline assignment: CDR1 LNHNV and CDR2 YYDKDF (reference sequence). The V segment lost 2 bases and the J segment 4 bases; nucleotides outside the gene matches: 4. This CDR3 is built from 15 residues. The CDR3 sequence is CATSRRQGAGETQYF. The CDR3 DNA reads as TGTGCCACCAGCAGAAGACAGGGGGCGGGAGAGACCCAGTACTTC.

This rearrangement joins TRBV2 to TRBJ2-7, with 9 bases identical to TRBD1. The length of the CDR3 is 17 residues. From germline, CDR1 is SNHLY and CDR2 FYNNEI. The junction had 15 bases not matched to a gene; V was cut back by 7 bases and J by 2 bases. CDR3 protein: CASIPFDGTGKTYEQYF. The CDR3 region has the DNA TGTGCCAGCATCCCCTTTGACGGGACAGGGAAGACCTACGAGCAGTACTTC. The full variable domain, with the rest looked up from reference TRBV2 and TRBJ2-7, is EPEVTQTPSHQVTQMGQEVILRCVPISNHLYFYWYRQILGQKVEFLVSFYNNEISEKSEIFDDQFSVERPDGSNFTLKIRSTKLEDSAMYFCASIPFDGTGKTYEQYFGPGTRLTVT.

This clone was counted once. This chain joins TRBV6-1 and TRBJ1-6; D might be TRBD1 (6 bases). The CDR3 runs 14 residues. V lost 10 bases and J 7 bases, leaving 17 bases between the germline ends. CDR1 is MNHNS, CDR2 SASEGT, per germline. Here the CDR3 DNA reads TGTGCCACCAGGCTACAGGGAATGAATTCACCCCTCCACTTT. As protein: CATRLQGMNSPLHF.

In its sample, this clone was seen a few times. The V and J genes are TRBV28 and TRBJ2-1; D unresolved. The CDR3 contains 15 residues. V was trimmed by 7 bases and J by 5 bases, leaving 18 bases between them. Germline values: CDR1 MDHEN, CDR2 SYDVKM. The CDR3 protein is CASTKQVRGDNEQFF. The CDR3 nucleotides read TGTGCCAGCACCAAACAAGTTCGAGGCGACAATGAGCAGTTCTTC.

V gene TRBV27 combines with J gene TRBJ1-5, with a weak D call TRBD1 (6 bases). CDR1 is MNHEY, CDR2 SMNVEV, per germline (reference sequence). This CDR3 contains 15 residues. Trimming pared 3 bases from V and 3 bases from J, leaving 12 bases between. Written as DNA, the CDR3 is TGTGCCAGCAGTTTGTACGGGACAAACAATCAGCCCCAGCATTTT. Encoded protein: CASSLYGTNNQPQHF.

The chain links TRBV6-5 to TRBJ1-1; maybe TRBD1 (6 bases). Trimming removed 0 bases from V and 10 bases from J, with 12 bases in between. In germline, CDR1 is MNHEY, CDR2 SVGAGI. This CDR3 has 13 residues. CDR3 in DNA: TGTGCCAGCAGTTACTCGAGGGGGTTTATAGCTTTCTTT. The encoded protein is CASSYSRGFIAFF.

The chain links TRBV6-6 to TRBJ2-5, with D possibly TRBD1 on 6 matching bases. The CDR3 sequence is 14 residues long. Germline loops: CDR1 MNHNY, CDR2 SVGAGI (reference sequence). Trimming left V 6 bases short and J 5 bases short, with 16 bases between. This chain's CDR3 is CASSWDTEGETQYF. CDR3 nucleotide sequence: TGTGCCAGCAGCTGGGACACCGAGGGGGAGACCCAGTACTTC.

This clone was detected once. Here the CDR3 DNA reads TGCGCCAGCAGCCGTTACTTAGCGGGAGGTTACGAGCAGTACTTC. It encodes CASSRYLAGGYEQYF. V is TRBV4-3 and J is TRBJ2-7; 10 nucleotides agree with TRBD2. Germline V gene lookup returns CDR1 LGHNA and CDR2 YSLEER. The CDR3 length is 15 residues. With 4 bases clipped from V and 4 bases from J, the junction kept 7 bases outside the gene matches.

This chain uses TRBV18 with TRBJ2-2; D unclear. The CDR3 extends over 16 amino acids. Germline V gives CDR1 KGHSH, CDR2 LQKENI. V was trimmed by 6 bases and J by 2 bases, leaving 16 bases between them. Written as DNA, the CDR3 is TGTGCCAGCTCGCCGGAGATTAATATTAACACCGGGGAGCTGTTTTTT. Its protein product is CASSPEININTGELFF.

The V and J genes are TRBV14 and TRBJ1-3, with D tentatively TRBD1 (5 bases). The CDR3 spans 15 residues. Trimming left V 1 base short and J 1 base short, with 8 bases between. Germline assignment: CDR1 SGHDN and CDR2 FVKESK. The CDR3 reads CASSQGPGSGNTIYF. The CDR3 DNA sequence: TGTGCCAGCAGCCAAGGTCCAGGGTCTGGAAACACCATATATTTT.

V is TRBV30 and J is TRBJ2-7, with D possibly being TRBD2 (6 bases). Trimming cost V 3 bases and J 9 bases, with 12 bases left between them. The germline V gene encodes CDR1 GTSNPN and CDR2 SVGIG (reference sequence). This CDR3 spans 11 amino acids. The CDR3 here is CAWSGGVWQYF. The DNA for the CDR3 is TGTGCCTGGAGCGGCGGGGTGTGGCAGTACTTC. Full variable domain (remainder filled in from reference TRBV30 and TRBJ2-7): SQTIHQWPATLVQPVGSPLSLECTVEGTSNPNLYWYRQAAGRGLQLLFYSVGIGQISSEVPQNLSASRPQDRQFILSSKKLLLSDSGFYLCAWSGGVWQYFGPGTRLTVT.

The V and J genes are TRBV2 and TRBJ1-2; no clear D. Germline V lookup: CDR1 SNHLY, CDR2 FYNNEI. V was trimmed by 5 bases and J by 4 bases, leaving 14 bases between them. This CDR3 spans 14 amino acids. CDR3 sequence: CASSLVEGGYGYTF. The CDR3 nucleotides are TGTGCCAGCAGTTTGGTGGAGGGTGGCTATGGCTACACCTTC.

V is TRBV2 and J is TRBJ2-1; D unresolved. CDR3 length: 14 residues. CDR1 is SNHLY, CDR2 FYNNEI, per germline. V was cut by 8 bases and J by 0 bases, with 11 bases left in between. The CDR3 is CASPKMSSYNEQFF. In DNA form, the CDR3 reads TGTGCCAGCCCCAAGATGAGCTCCTACAATGAGCAGTTCTTC.

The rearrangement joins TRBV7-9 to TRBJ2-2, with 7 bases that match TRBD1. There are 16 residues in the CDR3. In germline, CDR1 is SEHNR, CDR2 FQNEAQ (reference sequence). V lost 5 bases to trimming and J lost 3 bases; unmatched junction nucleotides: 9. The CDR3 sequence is CASSTRQGVDTGELFF. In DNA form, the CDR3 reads TGTGCCAGCAGCACTCGACAGGGAGTGGACACCGGGGAGCTGTTTTTT.

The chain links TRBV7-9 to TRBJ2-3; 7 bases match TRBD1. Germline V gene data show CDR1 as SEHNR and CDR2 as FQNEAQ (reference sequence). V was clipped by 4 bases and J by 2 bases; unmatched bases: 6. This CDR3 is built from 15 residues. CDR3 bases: TGTGCCAGCAGCTCCCGGGACAGAAACACAGATACGCAGTATTTT. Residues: CASSSRDRNTDTQYF.

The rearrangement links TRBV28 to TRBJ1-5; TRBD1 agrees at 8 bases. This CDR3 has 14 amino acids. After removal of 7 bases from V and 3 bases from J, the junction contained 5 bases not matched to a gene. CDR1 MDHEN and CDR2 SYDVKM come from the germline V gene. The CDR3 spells CASTAGGVNQPQHF. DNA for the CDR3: TGTGCCAGCACCGCAGGGGGCGTCAATCAGCCCCAGCATTTT.

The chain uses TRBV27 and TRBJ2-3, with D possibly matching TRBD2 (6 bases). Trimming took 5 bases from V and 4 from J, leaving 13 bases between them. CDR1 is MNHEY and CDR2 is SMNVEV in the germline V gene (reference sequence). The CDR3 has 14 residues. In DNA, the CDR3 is TGTGCCAGCAGTCTAACTAGCATCCCAGATACGCAGTATTTT. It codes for CASSLTSIPDTQYF.

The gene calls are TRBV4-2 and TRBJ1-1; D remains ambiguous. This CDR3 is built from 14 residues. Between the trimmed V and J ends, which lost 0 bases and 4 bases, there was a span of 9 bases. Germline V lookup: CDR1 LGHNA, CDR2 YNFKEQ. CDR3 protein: CASSQELRATEAFF. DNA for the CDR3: TGTGCCAGCAGCCAAGAGTTGAGAGCCACTGAAGCTTTCTTT.

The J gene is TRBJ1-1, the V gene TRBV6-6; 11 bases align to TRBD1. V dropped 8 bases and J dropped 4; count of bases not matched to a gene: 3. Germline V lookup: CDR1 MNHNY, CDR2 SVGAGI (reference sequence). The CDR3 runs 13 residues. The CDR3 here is CASAGQGATEAFF. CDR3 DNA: TGTGCCAGCGCAGGACAGGGGGCCACTGAAGCTTTCTTT.